This entry lists 5 T cell receptor beta chains sequenced from one sample in a study of blood T cell repertoires in COVID-19. The protocol was immunoSEQ multiplex PCR, while the TCRdb copy is restricted to in-frame clones and leaves out a portion. The sample lists about 100,000 clones, 80% to 95% occurring once. Sequenced input: peripheral blood. Receptor source: a man aged 60 to 75 with acute or convalescent COVID-19.

A note on this clone: The sample contains more than one DNA sequence encoding this CDR3. V usage is TRBV5-4 and J usage is TRBJ1-4, with 8 bases fitting TRBD1. The V and J ends lost 2 bases and 1 base, in that order; junction bases with no gene match: 4. In germline, CDR1 is SGHNT, CDR2 YYREEE (reference sequence). The CDR3 spans 16 residues. CDR3 loop: CASSFGQGRTNEKLFF. The CDR3 nucleotides read TGTGCCAGCAGCTTTGGACAGGGCCGAACTAATGAAAAACTGTTTTTT.

The sample holds a few counts of this clone. The genes are TRBV6-5 and TRBJ1-5; 11 positions agree with TRBD1. Unmatched junction bases numbered 7, after V lost 5 bases and J lost 7 bases. The CDR3 covers 15 residues. CDR1 and CDR2 from the germline V gene are MNHEY and SVGAGI. The chain's CDR3 is CASSTRTGGRQPQHF. CDR3 coding DNA: TGTGCCAGCAGTACGCGGACAGGGGGCCGACAGCCCCAGCATTTT.

V usage is TRBV5-4 and J usage is TRBJ1-1; 9 nucleotides match TRBD1. With V trimmed by 3 bases and J by 1 base, 4 bases remained unmatched. Per the germline V gene, CDR1 is SGHNT and CDR2 is YYREEE (reference sequence). This CDR3 has 15 residues. The CDR3 is CASSWGQGGNTEAFF. The CDR3 nucleotides read TGTGCCAGCAGCTGGGGACAGGGCGGGAACACTGAAGCTTTCTTT.

This chain uses TRBV7-9 with TRBJ2-1; 7 nucleotides line up with TRBD2. CDR1 is SEHNR, CDR2 FQNEAQ, per germline (reference sequence). The CDR3 has 11 amino acids. With 7 bases clipped from V and 15 bases from J, the junction kept 9 bases outside the gene matches. The CDR3 sequence is CASTLGGRVFF. In DNA form, the CDR3 reads TGTGCCAGCACCCTCGGTGGGAGGGTGTTCTTC.

This chain joins TRBV10-2 and TRBJ1-1, with TRBD1 matching 7 bases. Germline lookup yields CDR1 WSHSY and CDR2 SAAADI. V was pared by 8 bases and J by 2 bases, with 5 bases of the junction left unmatched. This CDR3 spans 13 amino acids. CDR3 amino acids: CASEGQINTEAFF. In DNA, the CDR3 is TGCGCCAGCGAGGGACAGATTAACACTGAAGCTTTCTTT.